The 28 T cell receptor beta chains presented below share a single source sample, sequenced in a study of PD-1 blockade in classical Hodgkin lymphoma. The protocol was immunoSEQ multiplex PCR, while the TCRdb copy is restricted to in-frame clones and leaves out a portion. The table shows 64,000 or so clones, with 91% occurring only once. Specified time point: cycle 4 day 1 (C4D1), after around six weeks of nivolumab. Relapse was seen in all patients after autologous stem cell transplantation, and brentuximab vedotin exposure was variable. This specimen was peripheral blood mononuclear cells (PBMCs), taken before the fourth cycle of nivolumab. These receptors came from a human donor with classical Hodgkin lymphoma.

This chain connects TRBV19 to TRBJ2-7, with a possible D match to TRBD2 (5 bases). CDR1 is LNHDA and CDR2 is SQIVND in the germline V gene (reference sequence). CDR3 size: 12 residues. V was clipped by 6 bases and J by 2 bases, with 8 bases between them. Here the CDR3 reads CASSKGAYEQYF. In DNA, the CDR3 is TGTGCCAGTAGCAAGGGAGCCTACGAGCAGTACTTC.

The rearrangement joins TRBV5-4 to TRBJ1-6, with TRBD1 matching over 7 bases. The CDR3 runs 18 residues. Unmatched junction bases numbered 7, after V lost 1 base and J lost 0 bases. Germline V gene sequence: CDR1 SGHNT, CDR2 YYREEE (reference sequence). The chain's CDR3 is CASSLFRGYSSYNSPLHF. CDR3 DNA sequence: TGTGCCAGCAGCTTGTTCAGGGGGTATAGCTCCTATAATTCACCCCTCCACTTT. The entire variable domain, with the rest obtained from reference TRBV5-4 and TRBJ1-6, is as follows: ETGVTQSPTHLIKTRGQQVTLRCSSQSGHNTVSWYQQALGQGPQFIFQYYREEENGRGNFPPRFSGLQFPNYSSELNVNALELDDSALYLCASSLFRGYSSYNSPLHFGNGTRLTVT.

The chain combines TRBV19 with TRBJ2-7; the D gene is possibly TRBD1 (5 bases). Germline V gives CDR1 LNHDA, CDR2 SQIVND (reference sequence). The V gene lost 5 bases and the J gene lost 2 bases, with 10 bases spanning the gap. CDR3 length: 13 amino acids. CDR3 region: CASSPQGTYEQYF. Written as DNA, the CDR3 is TGTGCCAGTAGTCCTCAGGGAACCTACGAGCAGTACTTC.

The chain combines TRBV4-1 with TRBJ2-3; the match to TRBD1 covers 9 bases. Germline V CDR1 and CDR2: MGHRA, YSYEKL. The CDR3 runs 17 residues. The junction had 10 bases not matched to a gene; V was cut back by 5 bases and J by 1 base. The CDR3 here is CASSGPGTGMGTDTQYF. CDR3 in DNA: TGCGCCAGCAGCGGACCCGGGACAGGGATGGGCACAGATACGCAGTATTTT.

Here the CDR3 reads CASSIQRQRQFF. In DNA, the CDR3 is TGTGCCAGTAGTATCCAAAGACAGCGGCAGTTCTTC. The chain is built from TRBV19 and TRBJ2-1; D is perhaps TRBD1 (5 bases). Germline V CDR1 and CDR2: LNHDA, SQIVND (reference sequence). The CDR3 has 12 residues. The germline V and J ends were trimmed by 3 bases and 12 bases, with 12 bases remaining between them. The full variable domain, with the rest looked up from reference TRBV19 and TRBJ2-1, is DGGITQSPKYLFRKEGQNVTLSCEQNLNHDAMYWYRQDPGQGLRLIYYSQIVNDFQKGDIAEGYSVSREKKESFPLTVTSAQKNPTAFYLCASSIQRQRQFFGPGTRLTVL.

This chain links TRBV5-1 with TRBJ2-3; TRBD2 agrees at 9 bases. The CDR3 is 16 residues long. Germline CDR1 and CDR2: SGHRS and YFSETQ. Trimming took 4 bases from V and 3 from J; bases not matched to a gene: 9. The CDR3, as DNA: TGCGCCAGCAGCGACGACAGACTAGCGGCTACAGATACGCAGTATTTT. Encoded protein: CASSDDRLAATDTQYF. The full variable domain, rest sourced from reference TRBV5-1 and TRBJ2-3, is KAGVTQTPRYLIKTRGQQVTLSCSPISGHRSVSWYQQTPGQGLQFLFEYFSETQRNKGNFPGRFSGRQFSNSRSEMNVSTLELGDSALYLCASSDDRLAATDTQYFGPGTRLTVL.

This clone occurred once. The chain employs TRBV7-9 and TRBJ2-6; D unresolved. V lost 4 bases and J lost 1, with 11 bases in between. Germline-derived CDR1 and CDR2 are SEHNR and FQNEAQ (reference sequence). This CDR3 region has 16 residues. The CDR3 spells CASSSEDRSGANVLTF. The CDR3 nucleotides are TGTGCCAGCAGCTCCGAGGATCGATCTGGGGCCAACGTCCTGACTTTC.

V and J are TRBV4-2 and TRBJ2-3; 8 positions match TRBD2. In germline, CDR1 is LGHNA, CDR2 YNFKEQ. This CDR3 is built from 17 residues. The V segment lost 1 base and the J segment 2 bases; nucleotides outside the gene matches: 8. The CDR3 protein is CASSQVGGDIHTDTQYF. CDR3 in DNA: TGTGCCAGCAGCCAAGTCGGGGGGGACATTCACACAGATACGCAGTATTTT.

J is TRBJ1-5 and V is TRBV19, with D uncertain. The CDR3 contains 13 residues. Germline V gene lookup returns CDR1 LNHDA and CDR2 SQIVND (reference sequence). The ends were cut back, 3 bases at V and 5 bases at J, with 8 bases in the middle. The CDR3: CASSIQADQPQHF. The CDR3 DNA reads TGTGCCAGTAGTATCCAGGCGGATCAGCCCCAGCATTTT. The whole variable domain, filled in from reference TRBV19 and TRBJ1-5, reads DGGITQSPKYLFRKEGQNVTLSCEQNLNHDAMYWYRQDPGQGLRLIYYSQIVNDFQKGDIAEGYSVSREKKESFPLTVTSAQKNPTAFYLCASSIQADQPQHFGDGTRLSIL.

This clone was recorded only once. This sequence joins TRBV30 and TRBJ2-2; TRBD1 matches at 9 bases. The CDR3 length is 16 residues. The germline gives CDR1 GTSNPN, CDR2 SVGIG (reference sequence). V was clipped by 8 bases and J by 7 bases; unmatched bases: 17. In DNA, the CDR3 is TGTGCCCTGGAGCAGGGACCGGGACAGGGAATCGGGGAGCTGTTTTTT. It encodes CALEQGPGQGIGELFF.

The chain couples TRBV7-9 to TRBJ2-7, with D unclear. The CDR3 is 12 residues long. V gave up 3 bases and J gave up 6 bases, with 9 bases separating them. In germline, CDR1 is SEHNR, CDR2 FQNEAQ (reference sequence). CDR3 in DNA: TGTGCCAGCAGCTTTCTACATAGCGAGCAGTACTTC. Residues: CASSFLHSEQYF. Supplemented by reference TRBV7-9 and TRBJ2-7, the full variable domain reads DTGVSQNPRHKITKRGQNVTFRCDPISEHNRLYWYRQTLGQGPEFLTYFQNEAQLEKSRLLSDRFSAERPKGSFSTLEIQRTEQGDSAMYLCASSFLHSEQYFGPGTRLTVT.

The chain has TRBV6-1 and TRBJ1-2, with D unclear. Germline-derived CDR1 and CDR2 are MNHNS and SASEGT. The CDR3 runs to 15 residues. V was cut by 0 bases and J by 0 bases, with 8 bases left in between. The CDR3 loop reads CASSEADGPNYGYTF. The CDR3 DNA follows: TGTGCCAGCAGTGAAGCGGACGGACCTAACTATGGCTACACCTTC.

This rearrangement joins TRBV7-3 to TRBJ2-7; 10 nucleotides agree with TRBD1. This CDR3 has 14 residues. Trimming took 5 bases from V and 3 from J; bases not matched to a gene: 4. The germline gives CDR1 SGHTA, CDR2 FQGTGA. CDR3 in amino acids: CASSVDRGLYEQYF. The DNA of the CDR3 is TGTGCCAGCAGCGTCGACAGGGGGCTCTACGAGCAGTACTTC. The complete variable domain, with remaining parts taken from reference TRBV7-3 and TRBJ2-7, reads GAGVSQTPSNKVTEKGKYVELRCDPISGHTALYWYRQSLGQGPEFLIYFQGTGAADDSGLPNDRFFAVRPEGSVSTLKIQRTERGDSAVYLCASSVDRGLYEQYFGPGTRLTVT.

This clone has a single count. This chain connects TRBV5-1 to TRBJ1-6, with D possibly TRBD1 on 6 matching bases. The CDR3 is made up of 13 amino acids. The germline V gene has CDR1 SGHRS and CDR2 YFSETQ. V lost 7 bases to trimming and J lost 7 bases, with 12 bases between them. The CDR3: CASSAGENSPLHF. CDR3 nucleotide sequence: TGCGCCAGCTCAGCAGGGGAAAATTCACCCCTCCACTTT.

This clone was detected only once. The J gene is TRBJ1-1, the V gene TRBV7-9, with no clear D. The CDR3 is 11 amino acids. V shed 0 bases and J shed 11 bases, with 7 bases lying between them. In germline, CDR1 is SEHNR, CDR2 FQNEAQ (reference sequence). DNA of the CDR3: TGTGCCAGCAGCTTAGCCCAGGAGGCTTTCTTT. It yields the protein CASSLAQEAFF.

The V and J genes are TRBV4-2 and TRBJ1-2, with D possibly matching TRBD1 (5 bases). The CDR3 is made up of 15 amino acids. The germline CDR1 and CDR2 sequences are LGHNA and YNFKEQ. V lost 1 base to trimming and J lost 6 bases, with 15 bases between them. The CDR3 protein is CASSQVMKGPDGYTF. In DNA, the CDR3 is TGTGCCAGCAGCCAAGTTATGAAGGGGCCCGATGGCTACACCTTC.

The chain uses TRBV10-3 and TRBJ1-1; D not certain. CDR3 length: 14 residues. The germline V gene encodes CDR1 ENHRY and CDR2 SYGVKD. The germline V and J ends were trimmed by 2 bases and 3 bases, with 10 bases remaining between them. Here the CDR3 reads CAISEETPDTEAFF. CDR3 DNA sequence: TGTGCCATCAGTGAGGAAACACCCGACACTGAAGCTTTCTTT.

The chain carries TRBV6-4 and TRBJ2-2; perhaps TRBD1 as D (6 bases). The length of the CDR3 is 14 residues. Trimming removed 11 bases from V and 5 bases from J, with 18 bases in between. Germline V gives CDR1 MRHNA, CDR2 SNTAGT. CDR3 DNA sequence: TGTGCCCGAACATCCAGGGGAAGGACCGGGGAGCTGTTTTTT. Protein sequence: CARTSRGRTGELFF.

The V call is TRBV29-1, the J call TRBJ1-4; TRBD1 matches 7 bases. This CDR3 has 16 amino acids. The V segment lost 6 bases and the J segment 0 bases; nucleotides outside the gene matches: 10. Germline V gives CDR1 SQVTM, CDR2 ANQGSEA. The CDR3 loop is CSVAPGTVATNEKLFF. The CDR3 region has the DNA TGCAGCGTCGCACCAGGGACAGTTGCAACTAATGAAAAACTGTTTTTT. The entire variable domain, with the rest obtained from reference TRBV29-1 and TRBJ1-4, is as follows: SAVISQKPSRDICQRGTSLTIQCQVDSQVTMMFWYRQQPGQSLTLIATANQGSEATYESGFVIDKFPISRPNLTFSTLTVSNMSPEDSSIYLCSVAPGTVATNEKLFFGSGTQLSVL.

V usage is TRBV2 and J usage is TRBJ1-3; TRBD1 aligns across 8 bases. The germline CDR1 and CDR2 sequences are SNHLY and FYNNEI. Losses at the gene ends were 7 bases for V and 2 bases for J; bases not matched to a gene: 4. The CDR3 is 14 residues long. CDR3 DNA sequence: TGTGCCAGCAAAATGACAGGGGCTGGAAACACCATATATTTT. Translation gives CASKMTGAGNTIYF.

The genes are TRBV5-6 and TRBJ2-1; D ambiguous. The germline V and J ends were trimmed by 5 bases and 7 bases, with 13 bases remaining between them. The CDR3 contains 13 residues. The germline V gene encodes CDR1 SGHDT and CDR2 YYEEEE. For the CDR3, the DNA is TGTGCCAGCAGAGATGACTGGGGTAATGAGCAGTTCTTC. Amino acids: CASRDDWGNEQFF. Using reference TRBV5-6 and TRBJ2-1 for the parts outside the CDR3, the full variable domain is DAGVTQSPTHLIKTRGQQVTLRCSPKSGHDTVSWYQQALGQGPQFIFQYYEEEERQRGNFPDRFSGHQFPNYSSELNVNALLLGDSALYLCASRDDWGNEQFFGPGTRLTVL.

The J gene is TRBJ2-5, the V gene TRBV5-1, with D hard to call. The CDR3 runs to 11 residues. V lost 2 bases to trimming and J lost 7 bases, with 6 bases between them. Germline values: CDR1 SGHRS, CDR2 YFSETQ. Here the CDR3 DNA reads TGCGCCAGCAGCTTCAGTTCGACCCAGTACTTC. It encodes CASSFSSTQYF.

This clone has only one observation. The chain uses TRBV15 and TRBJ1-1; TRBD1 is a possible D gene (5 bases). The CDR3 length is 13 residues. Trimming left V 8 bases short and J 1 base short, with 11 bases between. Germline lookup yields CDR1 LNHNV and CDR2 YYDKDF (reference sequence). CDR3 coding DNA: TGTGCCACCTCAGGGATGGCGAACACTGAAGCTTTCTTT. This codes for CATSGMANTEAFF.

The chain carries TRBV4-1 and TRBJ2-5, with 11 bases that match TRBD2. This CDR3 contains 16 residues. The germline gives CDR1 MGHRA, CDR2 YSYEKL. J was trimmed by 2 bases and V by 4 bases; bases with no gene match: 6. CDR3 amino acids: CASSPRLAGRQETQYF. CDR3 DNA sequence: TGCGCCAGCAGCCCCAGACTAGCGGGGAGACAAGAGACCCAGTACTTC.

This chain links TRBV27 with TRBJ2-2; D is uncertain. Germline CDR1 reads MNHEY; CDR2 reads SMNVEV (reference sequence). V lost 5 bases to trimming and J lost 6 bases, with 10 bases between them. This CDR3 has 13 amino acids. The CDR3 sequence: CASSPINPGELFF. As DNA, the CDR3 is TGTGCCAGCAGTCCCATAAACCCCGGGGAGCTGTTTTTT.

The chain uses TRBV5-1 and TRBJ1-6; D is unclear. Germline V gene lookup returns CDR1 SGHRS and CDR2 YFSETQ. This CDR3 is 15 amino acids long. V was trimmed by 6 bases and J by 0 bases, leaving 10 bases between them. The CDR3 protein is CASTPVSSYNSPLHF. The CDR3 coding sequence is TGCGCCAGCACCCCGGTTAGCTCCTATAATTCACCCCTCCACTTT.

On this clone: The same CDR3 can be traced to other DNA sequences in this sample. The V and J genes are TRBV2 and TRBJ1-2, with D perhaps TRBD1 (6 bases). Trimming left V 6 bases short and J 3 bases short, with 11 bases between. The CDR3 contains 13 residues. CDR1 and CDR2 from the germline V gene are SNHLY and FYNNEI. CDR3 loop: CASSPRTDYGYTF. The CDR3 bases are TGTGCCAGCAGCCCCCGGACAGACTATGGCTACACCTTC.

The chain carries TRBV5-1 and TRBJ1-4, with 7 bases aligning to TRBD1. This CDR3 has 14 amino acids. CDR1 is SGHRS and CDR2 is YFSETQ in the germline V gene. The junction had 9 bases not matched to a gene; V was cut back by 5 bases and J by 8 bases. Here the CDR3 DNA reads TGCGCCAGCAGTTCCGACAGGGAGGAAGAAAAACTGTTTTTT. Translation: CASSSDREEEKLFF.